Shown below are 16 T cell receptor beta chains from a single sample sequenced in a study of blood T cells in healthy people across ages. Then a second PCR, running roughly 7 to 11 cycles, was carried out with a sample-barcoded 5' primer and a J-beta primer mix. TCRdb called the 5' RACE reads again in MiXCR, with one record for every CDR3 protein. The data show more than 1 million distinct CDR3 sequences, around 43% seen once. Input material: blood. These receptor sequences come from an older woman in good health.

This clonotype was observed many times. The V and J genes are TRBV12-3 or TRBV12-4 and TRBJ2-7; 13 bases are a match to TRBD2. The CDR3 has 17 amino acids. V dropped 2 bases and J dropped 5; count of bases not matched to a gene: 9. CDR3: CASSLRLAGGLTNEQYF. The CDR3 DNA sequence: TGTGCCAGCAGTTTACGACTAGCGGGAGGACTTACTAACGAGCAGTACTTC.

The J gene is TRBJ1-5, the V gene TRBV5-5, with a possible D match to TRBD1 (5 bases). The CDR3 length is 14 residues. Deletions cut 5 bases from V and 5 bases from J, with 14 bases between. Per the germline V gene, CDR1 is SGHKS and CDR2 is YYEKEE (reference sequence). The CDR3 coding sequence is TGTGCCAGCAGTTGGGACTCAGGGTATCAGCCCCAGCATTTT. Translation gives CASSWDSGYQPQHF.

This clonotype was observed a handful of times. The rearrangement uses TRBV7-8 and TRBJ2-3; 10 nucleotides line up with TRBD2. The germline V gene encodes CDR1 SGHVS and CDR2 FQNEAQ. After removal of 5 bases from V and 2 bases from J, the junction contained 7 bases not matched to a gene. The CDR3 consists of 16 residues. CDR3 bases: TGTGCCAGCAGCAAAAGAGCGGGAGGGAACACAGATACGCAGTATTTT. Translation gives CASSKRAGGNTDTQYF.

This clonotype was observed a single time. This chain connects TRBV19 to TRBJ2-3; perhaps TRBD1 as D (6 bases). The V end lost 8 bases, the J end lost 0 bases, and 15 bases lay between the germline ends. The CDR3 covers 15 residues. Germline-derived CDR1 and CDR2 are LNHDA and SQIVND (reference sequence). This chain's CDR3 is CASQGSLSSTDTQYF. In nucleotides, the CDR3 is TGTGCCAGTCAGGGGAGTCTTTCCAGCACAGATACGCAGTATTTT.

This chain connects TRBV5-6 to TRBJ2-5; TRBD2 aligns across 9 bases. J was trimmed by 5 bases and V by 0 bases; bases with no gene match: 8. CDR1 is SGHDT, CDR2 YYEEEE, per germline. The CDR3 contains 16 residues. CDR3 sequence reads: CASSLVRLAGRETQYF. In DNA form, the CDR3 reads TGTGCCAGCAGCTTGGTCAGGCTAGCGGGACGGGAGACCCAGTACTTC.

V and J are TRBV12-3 or TRBV12-4 and TRBJ2-1; TRBD2 matches at 9 bases. The CDR3 is 15 amino acids. With V trimmed by 6 bases and J by 7 bases, 10 bases remained unmatched. The CDR3 here is CASSPREGDGNEQFF. In nucleotides, the CDR3 is TGTGCCAGCAGCCCGCGGGAGGGCGACGGGAATGAGCAGTTCTTC.

The V call is TRBV11-2, the J call TRBJ2-1; D may match TRBD1 or TRBD2 (5 bases each). V was clipped by 1 base and J by 7 bases, with 14 bases between them. This CDR3 contains 15 residues. Germline V lookup: CDR1 SGHAT, CDR2 FQNNGV. The DNA for the CDR3 is TGTGCCAGCAGCTTAGGGGACGGACTGTTGAATGAGCAGTTCTTC. This gives the protein CASSLGDGLLNEQFF.

This clonotype appeared once. The chain is built from TRBV27 and TRBJ2-1, with a possible D match to TRBD2 (5 bases). The CDR3 covers 12 residues. CDR1 MNHEY and CDR2 SMNVEV come from the germline V gene (reference sequence). Between the trimmed V and J ends, which lost 4 bases and 6 bases, there was a span of 7 bases. The CDR3 spells CASSWSGNEQFF. The DNA of the CDR3 is TGTGCCAGCAGTTGGAGCGGCAATGAGCAGTTCTTC.

This clonotype was counted between two and nine times. The rearrangement uses TRBV3-1 and TRBJ2-5; D is possibly TRBD1 (7 bases). V dropped 4 bases and J dropped 1 base, with 13 bases sitting between them. Germline CDR1 is LGHDT and CDR2 is YNNKEL (reference sequence). There are 15 residues in the CDR3. Here the CDR3 reads CASSRGQTSQETQYF. CDR3 DNA sequence: TGTGCCAGCAGCCGGGGACAGACTAGCCAAGAGACCCAGTACTTC.

This chain connects TRBV11-2 to TRBJ1-2, with TRBD1 identical over 8 bases. From germline, CDR1 is SGHAT and CDR2 FQNNGV. The ends lost 3 bases at V and 0 bases at J; junction bases unmatched: 9. The CDR3 length is 17 residues. The CDR3 loop reads CASSLDTGGGANYGYTF. CDR3 sequence (DNA): TGTGCCAGCAGCTTGGATACAGGGGGGGGAGCTAACTATGGCTACACCTTC.

This clonotype appeared a few times. The chain couples TRBV5-1 to TRBJ2-7; 8 nucleotides align to TRBD1. J lost 6 bases, V lost 4 bases, and 6 bases had no gene match. The germline V gene has CDR1 SGHRS and CDR2 YFSETQ. The CDR3 length is 13 residues. For the CDR3, the DNA is TGCGCCAGCAGCACGGACAGGGTCGGCGAGCAGTACTTC. Protein product: CASSTDRVGEQYF.

V and J are TRBV7-9 and TRBJ1-1, with TRBD1 as a possible D gene (5 bases). The CDR3 loop spans 15 amino acids. Germline CDR1 SEHNR, CDR2 FQNEAQ (reference sequence). Deletions cut 5 bases from V and 4 bases from J, with 17 bases between. The CDR3 protein is CASSPPAARGTEAFF. CDR3 in DNA: TGTGCCAGCAGCCCACCAGCAGCGAGGGGCACTGAAGCTTTCTTT.

This clonotype has only a few counts. The V call is TRBV20-1, the J call TRBJ2-3, with a tentative D call TRBD2 (6 bases). Germline V gene lookup returns CDR1 DFQATT and CDR2 SNEGSKA (reference sequence). V lost 3 bases and J lost 0, with 16 bases in between. This CDR3 region has 16 residues. The DNA for the CDR3 is TGCAGTGCTAGCCTAGCGTTCGGTACTAGCACAGATACGCAGTATTTT. It specifies CSASLAFGTSTDTQYF.

The gene calls are TRBV27 and TRBJ1-6; possible D gene TRBD1, 6 bases. V shed 5 bases and J shed 0 bases, with 14 bases lying between them. This CDR3 comprises 17 residues. Germline values: CDR1 MNHEY, CDR2 SMNVEV (reference sequence). Here the CDR3 DNA reads TGTGCCAGCAGTATCCGGGACACAAGCTCCTATAATTCACCCCTCCACTTT. Its translation: CASSIRDTSSYNSPLHF.

This chain connects TRBV28 to TRBJ1-5; 9 nucleotides line up with TRBD1. V dropped 6 bases and J dropped 2; count of bases not matched to a gene: 8. Germline V lookup: CDR1 MDHEN, CDR2 SYDVKM. This CDR3 region has 16 residues. The CDR3 coding sequence is TGTGCCAGCAGACTACAGGGGGCTAGCGGCAATCAGCCCCAGCATTTT. Translation gives CASRLQGASGNQPQHF.

The chain is built from TRBV18 and TRBJ2-7; unclear D gene. With the DNA end fitting TRBJ2-5 better, the J assignment may be wrong. The CDR3 runs to 14 residues. From germline, CDR1 is KGHSH and CDR2 LQKENI. The CDR3 region is CASSPNSVQETQYF. The DNA of the CDR3 is TGTGCCAGCTCACCCAACTCGGTTCAAGAGACCCAGTACTTC.